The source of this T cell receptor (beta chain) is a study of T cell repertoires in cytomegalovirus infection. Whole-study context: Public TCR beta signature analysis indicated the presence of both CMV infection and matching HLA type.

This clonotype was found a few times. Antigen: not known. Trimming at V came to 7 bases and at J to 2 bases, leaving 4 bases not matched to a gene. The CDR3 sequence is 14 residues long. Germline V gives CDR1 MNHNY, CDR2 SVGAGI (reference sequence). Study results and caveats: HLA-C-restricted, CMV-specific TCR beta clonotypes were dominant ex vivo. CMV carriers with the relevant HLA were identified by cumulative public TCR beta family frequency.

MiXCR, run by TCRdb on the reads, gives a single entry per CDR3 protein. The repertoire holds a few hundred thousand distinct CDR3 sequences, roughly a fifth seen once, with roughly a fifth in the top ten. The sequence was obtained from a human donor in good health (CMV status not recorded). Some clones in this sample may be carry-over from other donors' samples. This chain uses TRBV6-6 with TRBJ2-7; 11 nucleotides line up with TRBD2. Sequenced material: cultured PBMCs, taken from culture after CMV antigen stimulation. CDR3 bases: TGTGCCAGCACCGGGACTAGCGGACCCTACGAGCAGTACGTC. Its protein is CASTGTSGPYEQYV.